These T cell receptor beta chains were read from a single sample in a study of blood T cell repertoires in COVID-19. Sequenced by immunoSEQ multiplex PCR; TCRdb stores in-frame clones only, minus some. The data contain around 72,000 clones, 70% to 85% of them singletons. The sequenced sample was peripheral blood. These receptor sequences come from a woman aged 55-70 years with acute or convalescent COVID-19. CDR3s include the opening cysteine and the closing phenylalanine or tryptophan. D genes are given only for firm matches. Expanded clones get a size class; other rows say once, few or many, or leave the size out.

V: TRBV28
J: TRBJ1-2
size: .
D: TRBD1
DNA: TGTGCCAGCAGTTTGGAGGGGCAGGGGGTCTTAAACTATGGCTACACCTTC
CDR3: CASSLEGQGVLNYGYTF

V: TRBV3-1/TRBV3-2
J: TRBJ2-1
size: .
D: TRBD2
DNA: TGTGCCAGCAGCCAAGCCCGGACTAGCGGGTTTTTTGGGGACAATGAGCAGTTCTTC
CDR3: CASSQARTSGFFGDNEQFF

V: TRBV28
J: TRBJ2-7
size: .
D: .
DNA: TGTGCCAGCAGTTTAACGGGGGGCGCAGGACACTTC
CDR3: CASSLTGGAGHF

V: TRBV12-3/TRBV12-4
J: TRBJ1-2
size: .
D: .
DNA: TGTGCCAGCAGACGGACAGCCGGAGATGGCTACACCTTC
CDR3: CASRRTAGDGYTF

V: TRBV5-6
J: TRBJ2-5
size: .
D: .
DNA: TGTGCCAGCAGAGCTGCGGGGATTCTCCAAGAGACCCAGTACTTC
CDR3: CASRAAGILQETQYF

V: TRBV3-1/TRBV3-2
J: TRBJ2-3
size: once
D: TRBD2
DNA: TGTGCCAGCAGTAGGCGGGGACTAGCGTTAGGAGATACGCAGTATTTT
CDR3: CASSRRGLALGDTQYF

V: TRBV12-5
J: TRBJ1-5
size: once
D: TRBD1
DNA: TGTGCTAGTGGATTACAGGGGATCCAGCCCCAGCATTTT
CDR3: CASGLQGIQPQHF

V: TRBV1
J: TRBJ2-1
size: .
D: .
DNA: TGCACCAGTACTTGGACTAGCGGGAGTCATTGCAATGAGCAGTTCTTC
CDR3: CTSTWTSGSHCNEQFF

V: TRBV12-3/TRBV12-4
J: TRBJ1-2
size: .
D: .
DNA: TGTGCCAGCAGCGGAACAGGTTCAGGTGGCTACACCTTC
CDR3: CASSGTGSGGYTF

V: TRBV28
J: TRBJ2-7
size: .
D: TRBD2
DNA: TGTGCCAGTAACGCTAGCGGAGGGACTAGCGGAGCTTACGAGCAGTACTTC
CDR3: CASNASGGTSGAYEQYF

V: TRBV6-1
J: TRBJ1-6
size: .
D: .
DNA: TGTGCCAGCAGGATCCAGGGGATCAATTCACCCCTCCACTTT
CDR3: CASRIQGINSPLHF

V: TRBV19
J: TRBJ2-3
size: .
D: TRBD2
DNA: TGTGCCAGTCGGGGACTAGCGGGGGGCACAGATACGCAGTATTTT
CDR3: CASRGLAGGTDTQYF

V: TRBV9
J: TRBJ1-2
size: once
D: TRBD1
DNA: TGTGCCAGCAGCGTAGGCCCGACAGGGGGTTACGGCTACACCTTC
CDR3: CASSVGPTGGYGYTF

V: TRBV29-1
J: TRBJ2-4
size: .
D: TRBD2
DNA: TGCAGCGCCAGACTAGCGGGGGTAAACATTCAGTACTTC
CDR3: CSARLAGVNIQYF

V: TRBV7-9
J: TRBJ1-4
size: .
D: .
DNA: TGTGCCAGCAGCTCAGCCGGGACAATTGGAGATGAAAAACTGTTTTTT
CDR3: CASSSAGTIGDEKLFF

V: TRBV6-2/TRBV6-3
J: TRBJ2-1
size: .
D: TRBD2
DNA: TGTGCCAGCAGTTACCATCCCCGTACCGGAGGGGAGGGATACAATGAGCAGTTCTTC
CDR3: CASSYHPRTGGEGYNEQFF

V: TRBV4-1
J: TRBJ2-2
size: .
D: TRBD2
DNA: TGCGCCAGCAGCCAAGCCTCGGGACTAGCGAACACCGGGGAGCTGTTTTTT
CDR3: CASSQASGLANTGELFF

V: TRBV19
J: TRBJ1-5
size: .
D: .
DNA: TGTGCCAGTAAAATATTCGGTCAGCCCCAGCATTTT
CDR3: CASKIFGQPQHF

V: TRBV30
J: TRBJ1-5
size: .
D: .
DNA: TGTGCCTGGAGTGACCCCCGGACAGTTAATCAGCCCCAGCATTTT
CDR3: CAWSDPRTVNQPQHF

V: TRBV6-5
J: TRBJ1-2
size: few
D: .
DNA: TGTGCCACCCGACAGACCAACTATGGCTACACCTTC
CDR3: CATRQTNYGYTF

V: TRBV19
J: TRBJ1-1
size: .
D: .
DNA: TGTGCCAGTAGCCCGACAGGGAACACTGAAGCTTTCTTT
CDR3: CASSPTGNTEAFF

V: TRBV2
J: TRBJ2-7
size: few
D: TRBD1
DNA: TGTGCCAGCAGTATTGGACAGGGAACCACCTACGAGCAGTACTTC
CDR3: CASSIGQGTTYEQYF

V: TRBV15
J: TRBJ1-5
size: many
D: .
DNA: TGTGCCACCAGCAGAGGGCAGTATAGCAATCAGCCCCAGCATTTT
CDR3: CATSRGQYSNQPQHF

V: TRBV6-5
J: TRBJ2-1
size: .
D: .
DNA: TGTGCCAGCAGCCCCCTGAGGGCCGCCGAGCAGTTCTTC
CDR3: CASSPLRAAEQFF

V: TRBV2
J: TRBJ2-7
size: .
D: .
DNA: TGTGCCAGCACGATCCCCAGGGACACGACCTACGAGCAGTACTTC
CDR3: CASTIPRDTTYEQYF

V: TRBV14
J: TRBJ1-2
size: few
D: TRBD1
DNA: TGTGCCAGCAGCCACCTCGGGGGGGCGTCCCCAGGGGGTCGCGGCTACACCTTC
CDR3: CASSHLGGASPGGRGYTF

V: TRBV25-1
J: TRBJ1-1
size: .
D: TRBD1
DNA: TGTGCCAGCGAGTCAGACAGGGGCCGAACTGGAGCTTTCTTT
CDR3: CASESDRGRTGAFF

V: TRBV11-2
J: TRBJ2-6
size: .
D: .
DNA: TGTGCCAGCAGCTTAGGCAGCTCTGGGGCCAACGTCCTGACTTTC
CDR3: CASSLGSSGANVLTF

V: TRBV7-2
J: TRBJ2-7
size: few
D: TRBD2
DNA: TGTGCCAGCAGCTTAGCGGGAGGGTTCAGCTCCTACGAGCAGTACTTC
CDR3: CASSLAGGFSSYEQYF

V: TRBV5-1
J: TRBJ2-1
size: .
D: TRBD2
DNA: TGCGCCAGCAGGTTGACTAGCGGGAATTACAATGAGCAGTTCTTC
CDR3: CASRLTSGNYNEQFF

V: TRBV28
J: TRBJ2-2
size: .
D: .
DNA: TGTGCCATAAACGGACAGTTCACCGGGGAGCTGTTTTTT
CDR3: CAINGQFTGELFF

V: TRBV7-9
J: TRBJ2-7
size: few
D: TRBD2
DNA: TGTGCCAGCAAGAAAACGGGGGGCGGGAGGTCCCACTACGAGCAGTACTTC
CDR3: CASKKTGGGRSHYEQYF

V: TRBV19
J: TRBJ1-1
size: .
D: .
DNA: TGTGCCAGTAGTAGGTCAGGGGCGAGGACTGAAGCTTTCTTT
CDR3: CASSRSGARTEAFF

V: TRBV30
J: TRBJ2-2
size: once
D: .
DNA: TGTGCCTGGAGCAGGCAGGGGTACGGGGAGCTGTTTTTT
CDR3: CAWSRQGYGELFF

V: TRBV7-2
J: TRBJ2-7
size: .
D: TRBD2
DNA: TGTGCCAGCAGCGCCCCGACTAGCGGGAGTTACGAGCAGTACTTC
CDR3: CASSAPTSGSYEQYF

V: TRBV5-1
J: TRBJ1-1
size: .
D: TRBD1
DNA: TGCGCCAGCAGCAGGACAGGGACAGGGGGCACAAACACTGAAGCTTTCTTT
CDR3: CASSRTGTGGTNTEAFF

V: TRBV11-2
J: TRBJ1-1
size: .
D: .
DNA: TGTGCCAGCAGCAAAGGCGGGAGTTCGGCTGAAGCTTTCTTT
CDR3: CASSKGGSSAEAFF

V: TRBV7-6
J: TRBJ2-1
size: .
D: .
DNA: TGTGCCAGCAGCCGCCGTAGAACAACTACGCAGTTCTTC
CDR3: CASSRRRTTTQFF

V: TRBV2
J: TRBJ2-4
size: .
D: TRBD1
DNA: TGTGCCAGCATTACAGGGGTTCTATCTACGGCCAAAAACATTCAGTACTTC
CDR3: CASITGVLSTAKNIQYF

V: TRBV6-1
J: TRBJ1-5
size: .
D: .
DNA: TGTGCCAGCAAAGACCCGACAATTCAGAATCAGCCCCAGCATTTT
CDR3: CASKDPTIQNQPQHF

V: TRBV5-1
J: TRBJ2-1
size: .
D: TRBD2
DNA: TGCGCCAGCAGCAGGGGGACTAGCGGGGATTATGAGCAGTTCTTC
CDR3: CASSRGTSGDYEQFF

V: TRBV6-5
J: TRBJ1-2
size: .
D: TRBD1
DNA: TGTGCCAGCAGCAAAAGTCCACAGGGGACTTATGGCTACACCTTC
CDR3: CASSKSPQGTYGYTF